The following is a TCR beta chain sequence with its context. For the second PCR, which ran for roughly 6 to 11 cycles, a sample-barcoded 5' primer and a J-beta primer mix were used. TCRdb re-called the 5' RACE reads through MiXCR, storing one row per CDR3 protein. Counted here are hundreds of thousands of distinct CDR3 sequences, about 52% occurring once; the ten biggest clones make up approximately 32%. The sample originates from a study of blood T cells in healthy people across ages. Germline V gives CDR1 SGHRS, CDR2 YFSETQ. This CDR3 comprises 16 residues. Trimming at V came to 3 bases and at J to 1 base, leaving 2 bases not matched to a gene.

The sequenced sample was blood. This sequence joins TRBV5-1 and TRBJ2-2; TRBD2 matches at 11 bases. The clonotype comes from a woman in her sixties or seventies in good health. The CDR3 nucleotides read TGCGCCAGCAGCTCTCTAGCGGGAGGGAACACCGGGGAGCTGTTTTTT. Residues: CASSSLAGGNTGELFF. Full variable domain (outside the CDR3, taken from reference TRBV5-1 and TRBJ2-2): KAGVTQTPRYLIKTRGQQVTLSCSPISGHRSVSWYQQTPGQGLQFLFEYFSETQRNKGNFPGRFSGRQFSNSRSEMNVSTLELGDSALYLCASSSLAGGNTGELFFGEGSRLTVL.